This T cell receptor beta chain was captured by sequencing in a study of CD8 T cells in Susac syndrome. Negative magnetic isolation gave CD8+ and CD4+ cells; FACS enriched CD8+ TEMRA. The germline V gene encodes CDR1 KGHSH and CDR2 LQKENI. V lost 6 bases and J lost 5; bases outside the gene matches: 7. The CDR3 spans 14 residues. An amount of RNA that ranged from roughly 0.45 to 1 ug was reverse transcribed with random hexamers. TCRdb analysed the immunoSEQ multiplex PCR reads with MiXCR anew, one entry per CDR3 protein. The sample holds 250,000 or so distinct CDR3 sequences; over 85% are singletons and the top ten take around 0.07%.

The source is a human donor with multiple sclerosis. Sequencing was done on a sample of CD4+ T cells from PBMCs. The chain links TRBV18 to TRBJ1-5, with 7 bases aligning to TRBD1. The CDR3 DNA follows: TGTGCCAGCTCGCAACAGGGGTTCGATCAGCCCCAGCATTTT. Translation: CASSQQGFDQPQHF.